This TCR beta chain was observed in a study of blood T cell repertoires in COVID-19. Study-wide background: Samples taken during acute and convalescent COVID-19 were collected in the United States, Italy and Spain. Nucleic acid was either cDNA or gDNA, and it came from T cells, B-cell-depleted T cells, or PBMCs.

Unmatched junction bases numbered 8, after V lost 3 bases and J lost 7 bases. The CDR3 consists of 14 residues. CDR1 is MRHNA and CDR2 is SNTAGT in the germline V gene. Authors' methods: Amplified reference gene primers provided the basis for estimating nucleated cell counts. Profiling relied on immunoSEQ multiplex PCR, and the TCRdb table lists in-frame clones only, not all of them. The DNA gave D and trimming, while V, J and clone size come from that table. The sample has about 170,000 clones; around 90% are singletons. The rearrangement links TRBV6-4 to TRBJ2-7; 8 bases agree with TRBD2. Sequenced: peripheral blood. The receptor was derived from a middle-aged man who had recovered from COVID-19. Here the CDR3 DNA reads TGTGCCAGCAGTGAGGAGCGGGGGCAGAGGGAGCAGTACTTC. This sequence encodes CASSEERGQREQYF.